This T cell receptor beta chain is drawn from a study of blood T cells in healthy people across ages (dated by TCRdb to the mid-2010s). Regarding the complete study: In model experiments, template switching captured roughly one uniquely barcoded TCR beta cDNA molecule for every two T cells. The donors were divided into four age groups: young (average approximately 17 years), middle-aged (roughly 42), aged (about 62) and long-lived (more than 75). For two donors (one aged 18 to 30 and one aged 80 or older), the study analyzed two additional independent replicas of 1 million unique cDNA reads from the same blood draw. To avoid experimental bias, donors of different ages were distributed randomly across sequencing lanes. Age-related changes in TCR beta repertoire diversity were measured in the study by deep sequencing normalized with unique cDNA molecular identifiers. General conclusions and limits of the study: Because profiling used bulk unsorted PBMCs, naive and antigen-experienced compartments could not be compared conclusively. As age increased, observed TCR beta diversity per million T cells dropped in a roughly linear way, and a significant reduction was already evident by age 40. Estimates of total diversity based on one million sequenced T cells were regarded as lower bounds and as underestimates. The percentage of naive T cells measured by flow cytometry correlated strongly with observed TCR beta diversity. Donor CMV infection status was unknown, potentially confounding age-related changes in expanded clonotypes. Compared with the aged group, more naive CD4+ T cells, fewer expanded clones and increased TCR diversity were shown by the long-lived group, suggesting age selection.

The library was built by means of 5' RACE. Sequencing was carried out with an Illumina HiSeq 2500. A second PCR of about 7 to 12 cycles was run with a J-beta primer mix and a sample-barcoded 5' primer. A unique molecular identifier was introduced onto each TCR beta cDNA molecule by a template-switch 5' adaptor carrying 12 random nucleotides. Each sample yielded at least 2.5 million CDR3-containing paired-end reads. First-strand cDNA was synthesized from all RNA with the Mint cDNA synthesis kit, primed by a TRBC-specific oligonucleotide. Following uracil-DNA glycosylase treatment, a first 18-cycle PCR with universal primers M1SS and BC2_uni_R was performed on all cDNA. The paper's processing steps were these. Normalization of each sample was performed by random selection of 1 million high-quality reads, each carrying a distinct molecular identifier. Reads sharing molecular identifiers were discarded rather than binned into consensus sequences. CDR3 identification, clonotype clustering and error correction used MiTCR with a Q25 quality threshold and the strictest error-elimination algorithm. A nonparametric unseen species model with Euler transformation was used to estimate a lower bound on total TCR beta diversity. TCRdb reran the public reads through fastp at Q25 and MiXCR, keeping productive beta chains. When rows share a CDR3 protein, they turn into one entry using the most common DNA and genes. The V and J calls follow TCRdb's processing rather than the paper's. The sample table holds under 1,000,000 distinct CDR3 sequences, of which 30% to 45% were seen once. 10% to 15% of the sample is in the top ten clones.

Donors were under 40 systemically healthy Caucasian individuals from Russia aged 6 to 90 years. Each donor gave 8 to 10 milliliters of peripheral blood, drawn into EDTA-treated Vacutainer tubes. PBMCs were isolated by Ficoll-Paque density-gradient centrifugation, with at least 6 million obtained per sample. Total RNA was extracted from PBMCs with Trizol reagent, with at least 6 micrograms obtained per sample. For every donor, an aliquot of PBMCs went through flow cytometry to measure the percentages of naive CD45RAhigh/CD27high T cells. There are 14 amino acids in the CDR3, from cysteine to phenylalanine inclusive. The CDR3 DNA has 42 bases and is translated from base 1. CDR1 and CDR2 (SQVTM, ANQGSEA) derive from the germline V gene. Trimmed from V: 2 bases; trimmed from J: 6 bases; junction bases lacking a gene match: 9. A word on this clonotype: The antigen it recognizes is unknown. The input lacks base qualities; no much larger clone sits a single base away.

This clonotype was sampled from a man younger than 35 in good health. The specimen was blood. The chain joins TRBV29-1 to TRBJ2-7; 8 central bases correspond to TRBD1. The nucleotides read TGCAGCGTTGAAAGCCAGGGGGCAGTTGGCGAGCAGTACTTC. This yields the protein CSVESQGAVGEQYF.